The 15 T cell receptor beta chains reported below all come from one sample, sequenced in a study of cytomegalovirus exposure and HLA in healthy donors. The PCR was carried out with 60 Vbeta primers and 13 Jbeta primers. Generated by immunoSEQ multiplex PCR, the TCRdb table keeps only in-frame clones and is missing some. Its listing shows some 70,000 clones. The sequencing sample was made of PBMCs. The receptors originated from a man aged 35 to 55 in good health and CMV-seronegative.

This chain joins TRBV9 and TRBJ1-1; TRBD1 aligns across 9 bases. This CDR3 comprises 17 residues. V shed 4 bases and J 1 base; nucleotides not matched to a gene: 11. CDR1 is SGDLS and CDR2 is YYNGEE in the germline V gene. Here the CDR3 reads CASSPVPGQGTNTEAFF. DNA of the CDR3: TGTGCCAGCAGCCCCGTTCCGGGACAGGGAACGAACACTGAAGCTTTCTTT.

This chain uses TRBV6-6 with TRBJ2-1; TRBD2 is a possible D gene (6 bases). This CDR3 is 14 amino acids long. Germline CDR1 is MNHNY and CDR2 is SVGAGI (reference sequence). V shed 5 bases and J shed 7 bases, with 15 bases lying between them. The CDR3 DNA sequence: TGTGCCAGCAGTCCGACGGGGAGGAGGAATGAGCAGTTCTTC. Protein sequence: CASSPTGRRNEQFF.

The rearrangement joins TRBV30 to TRBJ2-5; 9 nucleotides line up with TRBD2. The junction had 15 bases not matched to a gene; V was cut back by 5 bases and J by 5 bases. This CDR3 is 16 amino acids long. Looked up from germline, CDR1 is GTSNPN and CDR2 is SVGIG (reference sequence). The CDR3 DNA reads TGTGCCTGGGCCTATAGCGGGAGCCGCCCCTGGGAGACCCAGTACTTC. Its translation is CAWAYSGSRPWETQYF.

V gene TRBV5-1 combines with J gene TRBJ2-7; the match to TRBD1 covers 8 bases. Germline assignment: CDR1 SGHRS and CDR2 YFSETQ. The CDR3 is 14 residues long. Trimming took 8 bases from V and 5 from J; bases not matched to a gene: 12. The CDR3 reads CASSRDRRSDEQYF. CDR3 coding DNA: TGCGCCAGTTCCCGGGACAGGAGATCCGACGAGCAGTACTTC.

The rearrangement joins TRBV28 to TRBJ1-5, with 9 bases fitting TRBD1. J lost 8 bases, V lost 8 bases, and 13 bases had no gene match. CDR1 is MDHEN and CDR2 is SYDVKM in the germline V gene. This CDR3 comprises 15 residues. The CDR3 nucleotides read TGTGCCAGCGGAGAACCGGGACAGGGATGGAAGCCCCAGCATTTT. It codes for CASGEPGQGWKPQHF.

The chain recombines TRBV29-1 with TRBJ1-1; unclear D gene. Germline CDR1 reads SQVTM; CDR2 reads ANQGSEA. Trimming pared 2 bases from V and 1 base from J, leaving 8 bases between. The CDR3 is 13 residues long. The CDR3 loop reads CSVEFGGNTEAFF. The CDR3 DNA sequence: TGCAGCGTTGAATTCGGCGGGAACACTGAAGCTTTCTTT.

V gene TRBV7-2 combines with J gene TRBJ2-6; perhaps TRBD1 as D (5 bases). The CDR3 loop spans 19 amino acids. Germline loops: CDR1 SGHTA, CDR2 FQGNSA. V lost 5 bases and J lost 0, with 20 bases in between. The CDR3 reads CASSPRYATVSSGANVLTF. In DNA, the CDR3 is TGTGCCAGCAGCCCCCGATATGCGACAGTTAGCTCTGGGGCCAACGTCCTGACTTTC.

The rearrangement uses TRBV4-1 and TRBJ2-5; D is ambiguous. The V end was cut by 1 base, the J end by 5 bases, with 14 bases between. Germline V CDR1 and CDR2: MGHRA, YSYEKL. CDR3 length: 15 residues. The CDR3 nucleotides read TGCGCCAGCAGCCAAGGCCTGGCTTTTACCGAGACCCAGTACTTC. This codes for CASSQGLAFTETQYF.

This chain links TRBV5-4 with TRBJ2-1, with D hard to call. V was trimmed by 2 bases and J by 6 bases, leaving 9 bases between them. Germline V gene lookup returns CDR1 SGHNT and CDR2 YYREEE (reference sequence). CDR3 size: 13 residues. CDR3 nucleotides: TGTGCCAGCAGCTTAGACACTTCCAATGAGCAGTTCTTC. Its translation is CASSLDTSNEQFF.

The genes are TRBV6-1 and TRBJ2-3; possibly TRBD2 for D (6 bases). The V end was cut by 5 bases, the J end by 2 bases, with 14 bases between. From germline, CDR1 is MNHNS and CDR2 SASEGT. The CDR3 runs 15 residues. The chain's CDR3 is CASSNSGGFTDTQYF. In nucleotides, the CDR3 is TGTGCCAGCAGTAATAGCGGAGGTTTCACAGATACGCAGTATTTT.

The chain is built from TRBV10-3 and TRBJ1-1; D is undetermined. This CDR3 comprises 13 residues. V lost 8 bases to trimming and J lost 4 bases, with 14 bases between them. Germline V gene lookup returns CDR1 ENHRY and CDR2 SYGVKD. CDR3 amino acids: CAIGVGSGTEAFF. The DNA for the CDR3 is TGTGCCATCGGTGTAGGGAGCGGCACTGAAGCTTTCTTT.

The chain combines TRBV5-1 with TRBJ2-6; 8 bases are shared with TRBD1. From germline, CDR1 is SGHRS and CDR2 YFSETQ. The CDR3 covers 17 residues. V was clipped by 4 bases and J by 4 bases; unmatched bases: 10. The CDR3: CASSPGGAVVGANVLTF. The CDR3 DNA sequence: TGCGCCAGCAGCCCAGGGGGCGCGGTGGTCGGGGCCAACGTCCTGACTTTC.

The rearrangement uses TRBV30 and TRBJ2-7, with a weak D call TRBD2 (5 bases). The germline CDR1 and CDR2 sequences are GTSNPN and SVGIG (reference sequence). The CDR3 sequence is 12 residues long. V lost 3 bases, J lost 2 bases, and 8 bases lay in between. The CDR3 region has the DNA TGTGCCTGGAGCCGGGGAACCTACGAGCAGTACTTC. This translates into CAWSRGTYEQYF.

The chain has TRBV11-2 and TRBJ1-2; D is uncertain. Trimming stripped 5 bases from V and 8 bases from J, with 15 bases between. In germline, CDR1 is SGHAT, CDR2 FQNNGV. The CDR3 is 13 residues long. CDR3 in amino acids: CASSPTEAYGYTF. CDR3 in DNA: TGTGCCAGCAGCCCTACTGAGGCTTACGGCTACACCTTC.

This chain connects TRBV6-1 to TRBJ2-6; 12 positions match TRBD1. Looked up from germline, CDR1 is MNHNS and CDR2 is SASEGT. The ends lost 4 bases at V and 3 bases at J; junction bases unmatched: 4. CDR3 length: 17 amino acids. The CDR3: CASSVGQGAVGANVLTF. The CDR3 bases are TGTGCCAGCAGTGTGGGACAGGGGGCGGTTGGGGCCAACGTCCTGACTTTC.